Given below is one T cell receptor (beta chain) in context. Antigen: not known. This sample was taken from a study of blood T cells in healthy people across ages. Study-wide results and limits: Naive CD4+ cells and diversity were both higher in long-lived donors than in aged donors. Researchers deemed the diversity estimates from one million T cells underestimates.

A sample-barcoded 5' primer and a J-beta primer mix were used in a second PCR of about 6 to 12 cycles. Tags on each cDNA molecule came from a template-switch adaptor with 12 random nucleotides. TCRdb re-analysed the 5' RACE reads in MiXCR, keeping a single row per CDR3 protein. The table has 1.5 million to 2 million distinct CDR3 sequences, 28% seen once. The V gene lost 12 bases and the J gene lost 14 bases, with 13 bases spanning the gap. The CDR3 is 10 residues long. The V gene's germline CDR1 is KGHDR and CDR2 SFDVKD. The individuals who served as donors were healthy Caucasians living in Russia, aged about 6 to 100.

This chain connects TRBV24-1 to TRBJ1-6; D is perhaps TRBD1 (5 bases). Sequencing was done on a sample of blood. The receptor comes from a woman younger than 45 in good health. This CDR3 reads CAVFSGALHF. The CDR3 DNA reads TGTGCCGTCTTCTCGGGGGCCCTCCACTTT.